This paragraph covers one T cell receptor (beta chain) sequence. Libraries were prepared by immunoSEQ multiplex PCR; TCRdb keeps only in-frame clonotypes and omits some of them. The sample shows about 46,000 clones, roughly nine tenths of them seen only once. With 5 bases removed from V and 1 base from J, the gap between germline ends came to 11 bases. CDR1 LNHDA and CDR2 SQIVND come from the germline V gene (reference sequence). The CDR3 is 15 amino acids. The entry originates in a study of OX40 agonist ivuxolimab in advanced cancers. This chain links TRBV19 with TRBJ2-2; no reliable D call. Sequencing was performed on CD4+ or CD8+ T cells sorted from blood, taken in a trial of the OX40 agonist ivuxolimab. The TCR sequence derives from an adult with an advanced solid tumor such as melanoma, head and neck, liver or kidney cancer. In nucleotides, the CDR3 is TGTGCCAGTAGTCTGTTCCTGCGGAACACCGGGGAGCTGTTTTTT. Encoded protein: CASSLFLRNTGELFF.